These 27 T cell receptor beta chains came from one sample sequenced in a study of T cell repertoires in cytomegalovirus infection. From the reads, TCRdb called clonotypes with MiXCR, one entry per CDR3 protein. Of hundreds of thousands of distinct CDR3 sequences listed, 30% to 40% are singletons. Which antigens these TCRs recognize remains unknown. Specimen: cultured PBMCs, collected from culture after CMV antigen stimulation. The source of these receptors is a human donor in good health (CMV status not recorded). Some clones in this sample may be carry-over from other donors' samples.

This sequence joins TRBV7-2 and TRBJ2-7; possible D gene TRBD1, 5 bases. Deletions cut 5 bases from V and 6 bases from J, with 17 bases between. Germline V gene data show CDR1 as SGHTA and CDR2 as FQGNSA. The CDR3 is 14 residues long. The CDR3 nucleotides read TGTGCCAGCAGCCCCAGGGTGGGCTATACCGAGCAGTACTTC. It codes for CASSPRVGYTEQYF. Combining the CDR3 with reference TRBV7-2 and TRBJ2-7 gives the whole variable domain GAGVSQSPSNKVTEKGKDVELRCDPISGHTALYWYRQSLGQGLEFLIYFQGNSAPDKSGLPSDRFSAERTGGSVSTLTIQRTQQEDSAVYLCASSPRVGYTEQYFGPGTRLTVT.

This clonotype turned up a few times. The chain employs TRBV20-1 and TRBJ1-4, with 7 positions matching TRBD1. Germline V lookup: CDR1 DFQATT, CDR2 SNEGSKA (reference sequence). The J segment lost 8 bases and the V segment lost 4 bases, leaving 13 bases of the junction unmatched. This CDR3 has 15 residues. The CDR3 loop reads CSATPEEGAREKLFF. CDR3 coding DNA: TGCAGTGCTACCCCCGAGGAGGGGGCTCGGGAAAAACTGTTTTTT.

The chain uses TRBV19 and TRBJ1-5; weak D call: TRBD1 (6 bases). The V gene lost 7 bases and the J gene lost 4 bases, with 17 bases spanning the gap. CDR3 length: 15 residues. Germline CDR1 and CDR2: LNHDA and SQIVND (reference sequence). The CDR3, as DNA: TGTGCCAGTATGATGAGGGGGAGTAAAAATCAGCCCCAGCATTTT. The encoded protein is CASMMRGSKNQPQHF.

The chain uses TRBV7-2 and TRBJ1-3; possibly TRBD1 for D (5 bases). Trimming cost V 7 bases and J 2 bases, with 12 bases left between them. Per germline, CDR1 SGHTA and CDR2 FQGNSA. The length of the CDR3 is 14 residues. CDR3 in amino acids: CASKNRLTGNTIYF. The CDR3 DNA follows: TGTGCCAGCAAAAACAGGTTAACTGGAAACACCATATATTTT.

This clonotype occurred many times. The rearrangement joins TRBV7-2 to TRBJ2-5; D gene unclear. CDR1 and CDR2 (germline): SGHTA, FQGNSA. Between the trimmed V and J ends, which lost 2 bases and 2 bases, there was a span of 9 bases. The CDR3 has 14 residues. The CDR3 is CASSLRPSQETQYF. In DNA, the CDR3 is TGTGCCAGCAGCTTAAGGCCCTCACAAGAGACCCAGTACTTC. Drawing the rest from reference TRBV7-2 and TRBJ2-5, the complete variable domain is GAGVSQSPSNKVTEKGKDVELRCDPISGHTALYWYRQSLGQGLEFLIYFQGNSAPDKSGLPSDRFSAERTGGSVSTLTIQRTQQEDSAVYLCASSLRPSQETQYFGPGTRLLVL.

The gene calls are TRBV11-2 and TRBJ2-7; D ambiguous. The CDR3 is 16 amino acids. Between the trimmed V and J ends, which lost 5 bases and 0 bases, there was a span of 17 bases. Looked up from germline, CDR1 is SGHAT and CDR2 is FQNNGV. The CDR3, as DNA: TGTGCCAGCAGCCCTCTGGCCAGGATTGGCTCCTACGAGCAGTACTTC. Translated, it gives CASSPLARIGSYEQYF.

This sequence joins TRBV2 and TRBJ2-3; D is perhaps TRBD2 (5 bases). The CDR3 covers 14 residues. The germline V and J ends were trimmed by 5 bases and 3 bases, with 12 bases remaining between them. Looked up from germline, CDR1 is SNHLY and CDR2 is FYNNEI. The CDR3 DNA reads TGTGCCAGCAGTAGAGGTCCGGGGACAGATACGCAGTATTTT. Translating gives CASSRGPGTDTQYF.

This clonotype was detected many times. The chain combines TRBV7-8 with TRBJ2-7, with D tentatively TRBD1 or TRBD2 (5 bases each). From germline, CDR1 is SGHVS and CDR2 FQNEAQ. The ends were cut back, 2 bases at V and 6 bases at J, with 11 bases in the middle. There are 13 residues in the CDR3. The DNA for the CDR3 is TGTGCCAGCAGCTTAACTAGGGGTCCCGAGCAGTACTTC. Translated: CASSLTRGPEQYF.

This clonotype appeared a few times. A much larger clone lies a single base off, so this may be a read error. The CDR3 loop is CASSTNRGSTEAFF. The CDR3 coding sequence is TGTGCCAGCAGCACCAACAGGGGTAGCACTGAAGCTTTCTTT. This rearrangement joins TRBV7-2 to TRBJ1-1; 7 positions match TRBD1. The V and J ends lost 5 bases and 4 bases, in that order; junction bases with no gene match: 7. CDR3 size: 14 residues. Germline V CDR1 and CDR2: SGHTA, FQGNSA.

This clonotype was seen ten or more times. The CDR3 coding sequence is TGTGCCAGCATCCTAGCGAGCGGGAGTGGCGAGACCCAGTACTTC. Its protein product is CASILASGSGETQYF. The chain combines TRBV7-2 with TRBJ2-5, with 8 bases identical to TRBD2. Per germline, CDR1 SGHTA and CDR2 FQGNSA. With V trimmed by 7 bases and J by 5 bases, 12 bases remained unmatched. The CDR3 has 15 residues.

The V and J genes are TRBV28 and TRBJ1-2; TRBD1 might be the D (5 bases). V was cut by 7 bases and J by 1 base, with 16 bases left in between. This CDR3 is 15 amino acids long. Germline assignment: CDR1 MDHEN and CDR2 SYDVKM. The CDR3 is CASTSLGADNYGYTF. DNA for the CDR3: TGTGCCAGCACCTCCCTCGGGGCTGATAACTATGGCTACACCTTC.

J is TRBJ2-2 and V is TRBV27; weak D call: TRBD2 (6 bases). Trimming shortened V by 0 bases and J by 5 bases, and 13 bases separated the two germline ends. CDR1 and CDR2 (germline): MNHEY, SMNVEV (reference sequence). This CDR3 region has 16 residues. For the CDR3, the DNA is TGTGCCAGCAGTTTATCGGGCGGGATGATTACCGGGGAGCTGTTTTTT. It yields the protein CASSLSGGMITGELFF.

The chain is built from TRBV7-2 and TRBJ2-7, with D uncertain. The CDR3 sequence is 14 residues long. Germline CDR1 reads SGHTA; CDR2 reads FQGNSA. V dropped 3 bases and J dropped 2 bases, with 11 bases sitting between them. Here the CDR3 reads CASSFPLPAYEQYF. CDR3 DNA sequence: TGTGCCAGCAGCTTTCCCCTGCCGGCCTACGAGCAGTACTTC.

The chain joins TRBV28 to TRBJ2-7; 7 bases agree with TRBD1. The germline V gene has CDR1 MDHEN and CDR2 SYDVKM. V dropped 6 bases and J dropped 3; count of bases not matched to a gene: 8. This CDR3 has 14 residues. Here the CDR3 DNA reads TGTGCCAGCAGAATAAGGGGGCCTAACTACGAGCAGTACTTC. Its protein product is CASRIRGPNYEQYF. Based on the CDR3 plus reference TRBV28 and TRBJ2-7, the full variable domain is DVKVTQSSRYLVKRTGEKVFLECVQDMDHENMFWYRQDPGLGLRLIYFSYDVKMKEKGDIPEGYSVSREKKERFSLILESASTNQTSMYLCASRIRGPNYEQYFGPGTRLTVT.

V gene TRBV7-7 combines with J gene TRBJ2-1; 7 positions match TRBD2. Germline assignment: CDR1 SSHAT and CDR2 FNYEAQ (reference sequence). After removal of 4 bases from V and 8 bases from J, the junction contained 5 bases not matched to a gene. CDR3 length: 13 amino acids. The chain's CDR3 is CASSYGGDHEQFF. The CDR3 bases are TGTGCCAGCAGCTATGGGGGGGATCATGAGCAGTTCTTC.

This clonotype was seen more than once but under ten times. V and J are TRBV6-1 and TRBJ2-1; TRBD2 matches 7 bases. Germline V CDR1 and CDR2: MNHNS, SASEGT. The CDR3 is 16 amino acids. J gave up 0 bases and V 5 bases, and 7 bases lay outside the gene matches. CDR3 sequence: CASSTSRGGSYNEQFF. CDR3 nucleotides: TGTGCCAGCAGTACCAGCCGCGGGGGCTCCTACAATGAGCAGTTCTTC.

This clonotype occurred once. The V call is TRBV6-2 or TRBV6-3, the J call TRBJ1-6, with TRBD1 matching over 8 bases. The germline V gene encodes CDR1 MNHEY and CDR2 SVGEGT. Trimming at V came to 4 bases and at J to 13 bases, leaving 6 bases not matched to a gene. There are 13 residues in the CDR3. The CDR3 protein is CASSSMTGVPLHF. The CDR3, as DNA: TGTGCCAGCAGTTCCATGACAGGGGTCCCCCTCCACTTT.

J is TRBJ2-7 and V is TRBV7-6; TRBD2 matches 8 bases. The CDR3 is 14 residues long. The J segment lost 5 bases and the V segment lost 2 bases, leaving 5 bases of the junction unmatched. Germline V CDR1 and CDR2: SGHVS, FNYEAQ. This CDR3 reads CASSLSGRANEQYF. The CDR3 DNA follows: TGTGCCAGCAGCTTATCCGGGAGGGCCAACGAGCAGTACTTC.

This clonotype was counted ten times or more. This rearrangement joins TRBV7-2 to TRBJ1-4; the D is unclear. The CDR3 extends over 16 amino acids. CDR1 is SGHTA, CDR2 FQGNSA, per germline. Trimming stripped 0 bases from V and 4 bases from J, with 12 bases between. The CDR3 DNA sequence: TGTGCCAGCAGCTTAGCGCCGGCAGAAAATAATGAAAAACTGTTTTTT. As protein: CASSLAPAENNEKLFF.

This chain links TRBV7-2 with TRBJ1-1; TRBD1 might be the D (5 bases). V gave up 5 bases and J gave up 4 bases, with 17 bases separating them. Germline CDR1 is SGHTA and CDR2 is FQGNSA. The CDR3 loop spans 15 amino acids. Here the CDR3 reads CASSQAGPQSTEAFF. CDR3 sequence (DNA): TGTGCCAGCAGCCAGGCAGGGCCACAGAGCACTGAAGCTTTCTTT. Full variable domain (rest looked up from reference TRBV7-2 and TRBJ1-1): GAGVSQSPSNKVTEKGKDVELRCDPISGHTALYWYRQSLGQGLEFLIYFQGNSAPDKSGLPSDRFSAERTGGSVSTLTIQRTQQEDSAVYLCASSQAGPQSTEAFFGQGTRLTVV.

This clonotype occurred many times. At one end, the junction sequence differs from germline, possibly due to a read error. The rearrangement links TRBV6-1 to TRBJ1-1; a weak D match, TRBD1 (5 bases). CDR3 size: 13 residues. Germline V gene sequence: CDR1 MNHNS, CDR2 SASEGT. The CDR3 DNA is TGTGCCAGTAGTGAAGCGGGGGGCACTGAAGCTTTCTTT. It codes for CASSEAGGTEAFF.

V and J are TRBV20-1 and TRBJ2-7; TRBD1 or TRBD2 may be the D gene (5 bases each). V was clipped by 4 bases and J by 3 bases, with 22 bases between them. Germline assignment: CDR1 DFQATT and CDR2 SNEGSKA (reference sequence). The CDR3 runs 16 residues. The CDR3 DNA follows: TGCAGTGCTAATAGTCCGGGACCGATGACAAGCTACGAGCAGTACTTC. Its translation: CSANSPGPMTSYEQYF.

This clonotype has a handful of counts. The rearrangement uses TRBV10-3 and TRBJ1-4; D not resolved. Germline CDR1 reads ENHRY; CDR2 reads SYGVKD. Between the trimmed V and J ends, which lost 0 bases and 0 bases, there was a span of 2 bases. This CDR3 is 14 amino acids long. The DNA for the CDR3 is TGTGCCATCAGTGAGTCGACAACTAATGAAAAACTGTTTTTT. Its protein is CAISESTTNEKLFF.

This clonotype was seen more than once but under ten times. The chain employs TRBV2 and TRBJ2-5; D might be TRBD1 or TRBD2, each matching 5 bases. The germline gives CDR1 SNHLY, CDR2 FYNNEI. This CDR3 has 14 amino acids. The CDR3 protein is CATTVEGPQETQYF. CDR3 sequence (DNA): TGTGCTACCACGGTTGAGGGACCCCAAGAGACCCAGTACTTC.

This clonotype has a handful of counts. The chain carries TRBV19 and TRBJ1-2; weak D call: TRBD1 (6 bases). The CDR3 contains 14 residues. The germline V gene encodes CDR1 LNHDA and CDR2 SQIVND (reference sequence). The V gene lost 4 bases and the J gene lost 7 bases, with 16 bases spanning the gap. The CDR3 loop reads CASSNAKQGSGYTF. The CDR3 DNA sequence: TGTGCCAGTAGTAATGCTAAACAGGGTTCTGGCTACACCTTC.

The chain employs TRBV7-6 and TRBJ2-2; D remains ambiguous. V lost 5 bases and J 0 bases, leaving 13 bases between the germline ends. The CDR3 covers 16 residues. Germline V gene lookup returns CDR1 SGHVS and CDR2 FNYEAQ. The CDR3 loop reads CASSPPEASNTGELFF. In nucleotides, the CDR3 is TGTGCCAGCAGCCCCCCCGAGGCCTCGAACACCGGGGAGCTGTTTTTT. The full variable domain, with the rest looked up from reference TRBV7-6 and TRBJ2-2, is GAGVSQSPRYKVTKRGQDVALRCDPISGHVSLYWYRQALGQGPEFLTYFNYEAQQDKSGLPNDRFSAERPEGSISTLTIQRTEQRDSAMYRCASSPPEASNTGELFFGEGSRLTVL.

This clonotype was counted ten times or more. The chain is built from TRBV7-2 and TRBJ2-3; D gene uncertain. The CDR3 totals 15 residues. Trimming took 2 bases from V and 0 from J, leaving 9 bases between them. Germline-derived CDR1 and CDR2 are SGHTA and FQGNSA. The CDR3 spells CASSLWLTSTDTQYF. CDR3 sequence (DNA): TGTGCCAGCAGCTTATGGTTGACTAGCACAGATACGCAGTATTTT.